This TCR beta chain came from a study of vaccination and CD4 T cells after COVID-19. About the research overall: Convalescent individuals exhibited SARS-CoV-2 positivity on nasal swab PCR, with fewer than 10 mild and one severe presentation. Six males and four females, two Hispanic, made up the convalescents.

The treatment here: roughly 10-day PBMC culture with coronavirus spike peptide pools or control peptides (ViraFEST assay). The junction had 6 bases not matched to a gene; V was cut back by 5 bases and J by 2 bases. From germline, CDR1 is MNHNS and CDR2 SASEGT. This CDR3 contains 14 residues. This clonotype showed up just a few times. Its antigen is unknown. Cultured CD4+ T cell DNA underwent sequencing with the Oncomine TCR Beta short-read assay. Researchers extracted genomic DNA from CD4+ T cells that had been cultured. TCRdb ran MiXCR on the PCR reads and lists one entry per CDR3 protein. The repertoire holds 20,000 to 30,000 distinct CDR3 sequences, with about 46% as singletons.

The receptor was derived from a human donor who had recovered from COVID-19. The J gene is TRBJ2-7, the V gene TRBV6-1; 7 positions match TRBD2. The sequenced sample consisted of CD4+ T cells from blood, cultured in vitro. The CDR3 spells CASSLTGGAYEQYF. The CDR3 DNA reads TGTGCCAGCAGTCTCACGGGGGGAGCCTACGAGCAGTACTTC.